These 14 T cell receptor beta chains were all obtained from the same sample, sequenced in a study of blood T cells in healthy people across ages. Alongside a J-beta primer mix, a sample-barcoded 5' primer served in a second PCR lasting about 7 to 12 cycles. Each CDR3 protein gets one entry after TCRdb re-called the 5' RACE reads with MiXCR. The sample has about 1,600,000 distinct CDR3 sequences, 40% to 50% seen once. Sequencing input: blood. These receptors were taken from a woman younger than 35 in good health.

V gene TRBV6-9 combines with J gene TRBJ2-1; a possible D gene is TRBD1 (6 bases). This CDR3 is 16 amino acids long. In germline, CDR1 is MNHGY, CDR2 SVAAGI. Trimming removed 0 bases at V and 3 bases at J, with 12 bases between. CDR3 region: CASSYSRQGIYNEQFF. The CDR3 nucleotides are TGTGCCAGCAGTTATTCCCGGCAGGGGATCTACAATGAGCAGTTCTTC.

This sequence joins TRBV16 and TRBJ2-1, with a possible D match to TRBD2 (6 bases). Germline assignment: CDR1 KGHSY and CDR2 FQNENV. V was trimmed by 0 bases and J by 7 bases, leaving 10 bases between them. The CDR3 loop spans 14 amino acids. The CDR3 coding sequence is TGTGCCAGCAGCCAATCGGAGGGAAAGAATGAGCAGTTCTTC. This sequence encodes CASSQSEGKNEQFF.

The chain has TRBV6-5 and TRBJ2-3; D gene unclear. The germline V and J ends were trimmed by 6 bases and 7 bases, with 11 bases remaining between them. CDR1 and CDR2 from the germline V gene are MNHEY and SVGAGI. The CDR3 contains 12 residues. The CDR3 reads CASRAETNTQYF. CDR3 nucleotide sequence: TGTGCCAGCAGAGCCGAGACGAATACGCAGTATTTT.

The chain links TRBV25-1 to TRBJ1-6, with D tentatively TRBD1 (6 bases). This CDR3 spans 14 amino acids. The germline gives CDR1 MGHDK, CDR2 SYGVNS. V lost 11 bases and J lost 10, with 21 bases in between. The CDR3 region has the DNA TGTGCCTGCAATCCAGGGGAGTATTCGTCACCCCTCCACTTT. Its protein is CACNPGEYSSPLHF.

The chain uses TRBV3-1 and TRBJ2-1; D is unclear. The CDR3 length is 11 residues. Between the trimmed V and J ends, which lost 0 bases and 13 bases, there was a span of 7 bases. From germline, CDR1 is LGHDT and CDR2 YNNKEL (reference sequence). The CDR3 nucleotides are TGTGCCAGCAGCCAAGATCCTTTCCAGTTCTTC. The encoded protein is CASSQDPFQFF.

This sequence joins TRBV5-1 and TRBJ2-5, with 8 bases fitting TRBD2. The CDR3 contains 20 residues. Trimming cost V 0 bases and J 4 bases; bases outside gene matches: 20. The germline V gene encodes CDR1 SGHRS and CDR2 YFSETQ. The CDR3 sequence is CASSLAVAASGRTLAETQYF. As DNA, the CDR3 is TGCGCCAGCAGCTTGGCCGTAGCGGCTAGCGGGCGAACCTTAGCAGAGACCCAGTACTTC.

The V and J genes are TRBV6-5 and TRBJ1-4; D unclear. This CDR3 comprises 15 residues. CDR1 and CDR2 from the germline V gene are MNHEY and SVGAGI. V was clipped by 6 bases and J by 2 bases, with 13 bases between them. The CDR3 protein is CASRPSHTTNEKLFF. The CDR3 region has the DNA TGTGCCAGCAGGCCCTCGCACACTACTAATGAAAAACTGTTTTTT.

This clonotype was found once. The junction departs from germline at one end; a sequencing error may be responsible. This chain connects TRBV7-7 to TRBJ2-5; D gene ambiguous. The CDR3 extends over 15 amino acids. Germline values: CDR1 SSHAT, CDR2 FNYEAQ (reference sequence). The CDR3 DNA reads TGTGCTAGCAGCTTAGCAAACGGGCCACAAGAGACCCAGTACTTC. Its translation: CASSLANGPQETQYF.

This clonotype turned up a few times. In DNA form, the CDR3 reads TGCGCCAGCAGCTTGATGGGCGAGTCCGCAGATACGCAGTATTTT. Its translation is CASSLMGESADTQYF. J is TRBJ2-3 and V is TRBV5-1, with unresolved D. This CDR3 is built from 15 residues. Trimming took 1 base from V and 4 from J, leaving 13 bases between them. Germline V gene sequence: CDR1 SGHRS, CDR2 YFSETQ.

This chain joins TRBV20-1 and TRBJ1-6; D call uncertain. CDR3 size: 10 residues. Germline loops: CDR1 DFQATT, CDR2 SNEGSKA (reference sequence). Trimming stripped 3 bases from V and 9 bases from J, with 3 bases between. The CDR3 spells CSASISPLHF. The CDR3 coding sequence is TGCAGTGCTAGTATTTCACCCCTCCACTTT.

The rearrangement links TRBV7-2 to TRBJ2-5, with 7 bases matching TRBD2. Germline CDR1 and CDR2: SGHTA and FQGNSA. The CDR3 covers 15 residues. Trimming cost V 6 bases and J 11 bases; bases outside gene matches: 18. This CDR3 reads CASSIASGPTNEQYF. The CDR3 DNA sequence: TGTGCCAGCAGTATCGCTAGCGGCCCCACCAATGAGCAGTACTTC.

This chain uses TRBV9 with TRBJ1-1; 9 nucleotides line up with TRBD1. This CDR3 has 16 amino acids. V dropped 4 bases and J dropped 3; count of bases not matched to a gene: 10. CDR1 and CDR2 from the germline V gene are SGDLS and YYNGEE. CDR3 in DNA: TGTGCCAGCAGCTCCGGGACAGGGCGTGAGTACACTGAAGCTTTCTTT. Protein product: CASSSGTGREYTEAFF.

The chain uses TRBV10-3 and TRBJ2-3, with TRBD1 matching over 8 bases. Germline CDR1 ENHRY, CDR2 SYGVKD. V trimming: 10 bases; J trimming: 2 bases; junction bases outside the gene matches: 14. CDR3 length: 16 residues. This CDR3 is CATPLRTGRYTDTQYF. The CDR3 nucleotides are TGTGCCACGCCCTTAAGGACAGGGAGATACACAGATACGCAGTATTTT.

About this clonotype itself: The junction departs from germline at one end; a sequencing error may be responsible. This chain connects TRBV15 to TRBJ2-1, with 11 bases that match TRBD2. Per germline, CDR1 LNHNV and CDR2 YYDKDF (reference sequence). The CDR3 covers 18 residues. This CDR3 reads CAASNPTSGRPSYNEQFF. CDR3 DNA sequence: TGTGCCGCCAGCAACCCAACTAGCGGGAGACCTTCCTACAATGAGCAGTTCTTC.